The present TCR beta chain was sequenced within a study of blood T cell repertoires in COVID-19 (dated by TCRdb to the early 2020s). Concerning the study at large: Samples from collaborators originated in the United States, Italy and Spain and spanned both the acute and convalescent phases of COVID-19. The samples were drawn from the first 160 participants of the ongoing ImmuneRACE study and from 1,254 subjects provided by 6 global collaborators. HLA class I and class II types, where available, came from metadata supplied by the sample provider rather than from assay-based typing. The dataset comprised deeply sampled blood TCRbeta repertoires from subjects exposed to, actively infected with, or recovered from COVID-19. Nearly every sample came with metadata listing a de-identified subject ID, COVID-19 status, age in years and sex. The material from the prospective study consisted of cDNA or gDNA derived from T cells, B-cell-depleted T cells, or PBMCs. The repertoires were released in a freely available public database meant as a resource for research on the immune response to SARS-CoV-2.

The junction shows trimming of 1 base on V and 4 bases on J, and the gene matches do not reach 3 bases of it. The CDR3 contains 15 residues, cysteine and phenylalanine counted. The sequence is cut down to CDR3 DNA, 45 bases in frame from base 1. CDR1 and CDR2 were assigned from the germline V gene (reference sequence) as LGHDT and YNNKEL. The immunoSEQ Assay, a bias-controlled multiplex PCR, was used to amplify TCRbeta CDR3 regions from genomic DNA. The authors' pipeline ran thus. Nucleated cell counts per sample were estimated from amplification of reference gene primers within the assay. To quantify the absolute abundance of each unique TCRbeta CDR3 rearrangement, sequence reads were collapsed and filtered. For each sample, productive Simpson clonality was calculated as the square root of Simpson's diversity index across productive rearrangements. Entries here come from immuneACCESS through TCRdb and include only in-frame sequences with V and J called. Some clones fail to appear in such tables; in the studies checked, an unresolved V gene covers under half of the shortfall, and the cause of the remainder is unknown. V and J calls and clone size are those listed in that table; D and trimming were worked out from the DNA. In all, the sample holds 350,000 or so clones, and around 88% of those were seen once. The ten most abundant clones make up about 1.5% of the sample.

One collaborating source in Seattle enrolled patients while the patients were actively infected and followed the patients over time throughout the course of disease. Collaborating institutions collected whole blood in K2EDTA tubes following their own protocols. For TCRbeta analysis, collaborators shipped samples in one of three forms: frozen whole blood, isolated PBMCs, or DNA extracted from either of those sample types. Study-wide findings and limitations: The quantity of clinical and demographic metadata differed by source and by participant and was supplied without curation.

A note on this clone: It lacks a known antigen. Base qualities are not provided; no much larger clone lies one nucleotide away.

The sequencing input was peripheral blood. The sequence came from a woman in her thirties with COVID-19, enrolled during active disease. Rearrangement joined TRBV3-1 (or the pseudogene TRBV3-2) to TRBJ1-5; TRBD1 lines up with 8 middle nucleotides. The nucleotides read TGTGCCAGCAGCCAAGGGACAGGGTGGAATCAGCCCCAGCATTTT. This is translated as CASSQGTGWNQPQHF.